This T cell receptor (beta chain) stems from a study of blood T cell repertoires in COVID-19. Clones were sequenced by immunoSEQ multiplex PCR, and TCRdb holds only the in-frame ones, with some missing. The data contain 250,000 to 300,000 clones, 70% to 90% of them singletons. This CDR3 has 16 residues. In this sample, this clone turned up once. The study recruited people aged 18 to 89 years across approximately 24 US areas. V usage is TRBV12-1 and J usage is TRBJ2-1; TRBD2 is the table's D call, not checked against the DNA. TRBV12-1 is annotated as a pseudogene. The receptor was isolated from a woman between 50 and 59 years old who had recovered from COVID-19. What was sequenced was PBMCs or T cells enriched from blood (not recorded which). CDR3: CASSPPGLAGVNEQFF. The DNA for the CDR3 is TGTGCCAGCAGCCCCCCCGGACTAGCGGGAGTGAATGAGCAGTTCTTC.